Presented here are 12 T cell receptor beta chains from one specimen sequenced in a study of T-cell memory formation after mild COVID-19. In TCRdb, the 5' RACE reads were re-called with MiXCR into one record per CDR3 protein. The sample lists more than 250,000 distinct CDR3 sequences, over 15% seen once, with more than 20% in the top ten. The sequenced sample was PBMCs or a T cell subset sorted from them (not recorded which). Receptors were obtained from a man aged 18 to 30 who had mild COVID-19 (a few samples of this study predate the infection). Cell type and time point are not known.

Written as DNA, the CDR3 is TGTGCCAGCTCACCACTCGGGGGGGACCCCTACAATGAGCAGTTCTTC. Translated: CASSPLGGDPYNEQFF. V usage is TRBV18 and J usage is TRBJ2-1, with TRBD2 matching 8 bases. With 1 base clipped from V and 2 bases from J, the junction kept 4 bases outside the gene matches. CDR1 is KGHSH, CDR2 LQKENI, per germline. CDR3 length: 16 amino acids.

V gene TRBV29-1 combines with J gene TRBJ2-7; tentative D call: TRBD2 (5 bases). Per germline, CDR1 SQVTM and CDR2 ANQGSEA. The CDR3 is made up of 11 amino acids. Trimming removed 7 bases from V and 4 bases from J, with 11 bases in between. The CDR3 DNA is TGCAGCGCCTCCGGGGTTTACGAGCAGTACTTC. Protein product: CSASGVYEQYF.

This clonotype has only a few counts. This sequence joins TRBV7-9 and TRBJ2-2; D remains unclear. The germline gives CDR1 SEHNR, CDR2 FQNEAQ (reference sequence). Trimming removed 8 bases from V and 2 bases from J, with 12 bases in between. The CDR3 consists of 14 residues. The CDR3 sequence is CASGPRINTGELFF. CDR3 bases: TGTGCCAGCGGTCCCAGGATTAACACCGGGGAGCTGTTTTTT.

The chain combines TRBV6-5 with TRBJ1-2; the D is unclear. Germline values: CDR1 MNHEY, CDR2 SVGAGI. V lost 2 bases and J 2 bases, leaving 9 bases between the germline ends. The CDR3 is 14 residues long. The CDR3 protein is CASSYNRANYGYTF. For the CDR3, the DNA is TGTGCCAGCAGTTACAACCGGGCCAACTATGGCTACACCTTC.

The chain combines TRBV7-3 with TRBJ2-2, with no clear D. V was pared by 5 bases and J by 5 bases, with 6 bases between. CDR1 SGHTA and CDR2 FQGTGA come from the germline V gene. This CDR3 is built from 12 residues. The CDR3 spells CASSIRTGELFF. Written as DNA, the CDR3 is TGTGCCAGCAGCATAAGAACCGGGGAGCTGTTTTTT.

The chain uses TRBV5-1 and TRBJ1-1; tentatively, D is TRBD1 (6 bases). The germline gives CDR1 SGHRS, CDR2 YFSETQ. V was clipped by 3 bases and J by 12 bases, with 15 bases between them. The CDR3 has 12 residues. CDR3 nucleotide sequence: TGCGCCAGCAGCTATAAACAGGGTACTACTTTCTTT. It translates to CASSYKQGTTFF.

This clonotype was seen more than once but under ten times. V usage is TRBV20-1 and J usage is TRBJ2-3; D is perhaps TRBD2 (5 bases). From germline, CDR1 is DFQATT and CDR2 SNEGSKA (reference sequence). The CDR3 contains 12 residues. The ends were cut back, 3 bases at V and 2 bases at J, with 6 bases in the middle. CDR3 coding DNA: TGCAGTGCTAGGCGGGCCACAGATACGCAGTATTTT. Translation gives CSARRATDTQYF.

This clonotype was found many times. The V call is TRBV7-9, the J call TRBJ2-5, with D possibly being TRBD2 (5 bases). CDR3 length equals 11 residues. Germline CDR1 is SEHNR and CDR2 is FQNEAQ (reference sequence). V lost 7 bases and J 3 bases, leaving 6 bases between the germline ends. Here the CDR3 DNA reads TGTGCCAGCATCGGGAAAGAGACCCAGTACTTC. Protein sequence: CASIGKETQYF. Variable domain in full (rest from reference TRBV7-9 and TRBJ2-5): DTGVSQNPRHKITKRGQNVTFRCDPISEHNRLYWYRQTLGQGPEFLTYFQNEAQLEKSRLLSDRFSAERPKGSFSTLEIQRTEQGDSAMYLCASIGKETQYFGPGTRLLVL.

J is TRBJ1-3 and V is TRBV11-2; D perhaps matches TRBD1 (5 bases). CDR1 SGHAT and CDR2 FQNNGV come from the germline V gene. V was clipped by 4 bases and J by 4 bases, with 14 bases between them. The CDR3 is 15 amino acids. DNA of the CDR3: TGTGCCAGCAGCTCGATTCGGGGACTAGGAAACACCATATATTTT. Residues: CASSSIRGLGNTIYF.

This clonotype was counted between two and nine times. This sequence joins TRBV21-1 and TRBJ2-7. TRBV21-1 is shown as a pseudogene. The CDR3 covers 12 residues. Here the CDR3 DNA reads TGTGCCAGCAGCAAAGCAGCGTACGAGCAGTACGTC. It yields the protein CASSKAAYEQYV.

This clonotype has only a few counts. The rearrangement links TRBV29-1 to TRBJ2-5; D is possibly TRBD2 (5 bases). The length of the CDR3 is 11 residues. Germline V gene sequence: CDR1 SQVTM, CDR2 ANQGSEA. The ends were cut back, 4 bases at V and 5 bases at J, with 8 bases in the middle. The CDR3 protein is CSVVPGETQYF. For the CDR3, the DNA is TGCAGCGTTGTCCCGGGGGAGACCCAGTACTTC.

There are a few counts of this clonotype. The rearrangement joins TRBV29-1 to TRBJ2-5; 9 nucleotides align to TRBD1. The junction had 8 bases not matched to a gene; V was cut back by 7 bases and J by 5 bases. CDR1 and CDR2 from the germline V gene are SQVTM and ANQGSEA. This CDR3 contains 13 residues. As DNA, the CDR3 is TGCAGCGCTGCACAGGGGGCGGGGGAGACCCAGTACTTC. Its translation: CSAAQGAGETQYF.